Listed below are T cell receptor beta chains from one sample, sequenced in a study of T-cell memory formation after mild COVID-19. TCRdb re-derived calls from the 5' RACE reads in MiXCR, one entry per CDR3 protein. The sample shows more than 300,000 distinct CDR3 sequences, around an eighth of them seen only once. The sample consisted of PBMCs or a T cell subset sorted from them (not recorded which). These receptors were collected from a man aged 18 to 29 who had mild COVID-19 (a few samples of this study predate the infection). Cell type and time point are not known. Both conserved end residues are part of each CDR3. A D gene is named only where the DNA matches it firmly. Clone size is stated in some rows and not others, as once, few, many or a class when expanded.

>.|TRBV9|TRBJ2-3|few
TGTGCCAGCGCCCGGACTAGCACAGATACGCAGTATTTT
CASARTSTDTQYF
>.|TRBV7-2|TRBJ1-6|few
TGTGCCAGCAGCGAATATGCGGGCTCACCCCTCCACTTT
CASSEYAGSPLHF
>TRBD1|TRBV9|TRBJ2-4|few
TGTGCCAGCAGCCCGACAGGGTCGGACATTCAGTACTTC
CASSPTGSDIQYF
>.|TRBV4-3|TRBJ2-2|few
TGCGCCAGCAGCCAAGATGTGCTCGACACCGGGGAGCTGTTTTTT
CASSQDVLDTGELFF
>.|TRBV5-1|TRBJ1-1|.
TGCGCCAGCAGCTCATTCGGACCGGGGAACACTGAAGCTTTCTTT
CASSSFGPGNTEAFF
>.|TRBV6-2/TRBV6-3|TRBJ1-2|few
TGTGCCAGCAGCTCCCTTCGGCCAAACTATGGCTACACCTTC
CASSSLRPNYGYTF
>TRBD2|TRBV6-5|TRBJ2-3|few
TGTGCCAGCAGTTACGGGGGACTAGCTGAGGATACGCAGTATTTT
CASSYGGLAEDTQYF
>TRBD1|TRBV7-2|TRBJ2-3|.
TGTGCCAGCAGCTTAGGTTTCGGCAGGGGGTTGAATACGCAGTATTTT
CASSLGFGRGLNTQYF
>TRBD1|TRBV30|TRBJ1-1|.
TGTGCCTGGTACAGGGGGCGGGTGAACACTGAAGCTTTCTTT
CAWYRGRVNTEAFF
>.|TRBV7-2|TRBJ2-7|few
TGTGCCAGCAACCCAGGGCCAGGATCCTACGAGCAGTACTTC
CASNPGPGSYEQYF
>.|TRBV7-2|TRBJ1-2|few
TGTGCCAGCAGCCCGCACGGGACTCCTTCTTATGGCTACACCTTC
CASSPHGTPSYGYTF
>.|TRBV6-5|TRBJ2-1|few
TGTGCCAGCAGTTACCTGACAGGCTCCTACAATGAGCAGTTCTTC
CASSYLTGSYNEQFF
>TRBD2|TRBV27|TRBJ2-7|few
TGTGCCAGCAGTCCCCGAATCAGCGGGGTCGACGAGCAGTACTTC
CASSPRISGVDEQYF
>.|TRBV19|TRBJ1-5|few
TGTGCCAGTAATCCAGGGTCATGGCAGCCCCAGCATTTT
CASNPGSWQPQHF
>TRBD2|TRBV6-5|TRBJ2-2|few
TGTGCCAGCAGTTACGGGGGGGGGAACACCGGGGAGCTGTTTTTT
CASSYGGGNTGELFF
>TRBD2|TRBV4-1|TRBJ2-1|few
TGCGCCAGCAGCCAAGGTCCAGCGGGGGGGTCTTACAATGAGCAGTTCTTC
CASSQGPAGGSYNEQFF
>.|TRBV29-1|TRBJ1-5|few
TGCAGCGTTCTGGGAAGTTGGAATCAGCCCCAGCATTTT
CSVLGSWNQPQHF
>TRBD2|TRBV6-6|TRBJ2-3|.
TGTGCCAGCAGTTACGGACTAGTTGTGACAGATACGCAGTATTTT
CASSYGLVVTDTQYF
>TRBD2|TRBV5-4|TRBJ2-1|.
TGTGCCAGCAACCCCCTAGCGGGGGGGCGCAATGAGCAGTTCTTC
CASNPLAGGRNEQFF
>TRBD2|TRBV5-6|TRBJ2-1|.
TGTGCCAGCAGCTTGGCCAGGTCGGCTAGCGGGGTCTACAATGAGCAGTTCTTC
CASSLARSASGVYNEQFF
>.|TRBV28|TRBJ1-5|many
TGTGCCAGTACAGGGTCCTCCGATCAGCCCCAGCATTTT
CASTGSSDQPQHF
>.|TRBV7-9|TRBJ2-3|few
TGTGCCAGCAGCTCCCATTCAGATACGCAGTATTTT
CASSSHSDTQYF
>TRBD2|TRBV27|TRBJ2-2|.
TGTGCCAGCAGTTTATTTCTAGCGGGGGGGAAAAACACCGGGGAGCTGTTTTTT
CASSLFLAGGKNTGELFF
>.|TRBV6-2/TRBV6-3|TRBJ2-1|.
TGTGCCAGCAGTTACAATTGGGACTTGTACTCCTACAATGAGCAGTTCTTC
CASSYNWDLYSYNEQFF
>TRBD2|TRBV4-2|TRBJ2-3|.
TGTGCCAGCAGCCAAGTTGGTAGCGGGGGGACAGATACGCAGTATTTT
CASSQVGSGGTDTQYF
>.|TRBV3-1|TRBJ2-5|.
TGTGCCAGCACTTACCAAGAGACCCAGTACTTC
CASTYQETQYF
>.|TRBV20-1|TRBJ2-7|few
TGCAGTGCTAGAGAAGGGGGGTACGAGCAGTACTTC
CSAREGGYEQYF
>.|TRBV4-1|TRBJ1-5|few
TGCGCCAGCAGCCAAGAGACATTTTGGCAGCCCCAGCATTTT
CASSQETFWQPQHF
>TRBD1|TRBV27|TRBJ2-1|many
TGTGCCAGCAGTTTATCAGGGACAGAACGACAGGAGCAGTTCTTC
CASSLSGTERQEQFF
>.|TRBV4-3|TRBJ2-5|few
TGCGCCAGCAGCCATCGGGGTCGCGGCGGGGACCAAGAGACCCAGTACTTC
CASSHRGRGGDQETQYF
>.|TRBV5-6|TRBJ2-3|.
TGTGCCAGCAGCCCGGGGCTTCTCAGCACAGATACGCAGTATTTT
CASSPGLLSTDTQYF
>.|TRBV6-2/TRBV6-3|TRBJ2-3|.
TGTGCCAGCAGTTATTTTGAATCGGCGCAGTATTTT
CASSYFESAQYF